Here is one T cell receptor beta chain with its context. This clonotype has only one observation. Its specific antigen is unknown. Per-base quality was not reported, and no clone a single base away is much larger than it. One read offers little support. RNA was extracted with the RNeasy kit and about 0.5 to 1 ug was reverse transcribed using random hexamers. The immunoSEQ multiplex PCR assay, covering 54 Vbeta and 13 Jbeta segments, was used to amplify TCR beta CDR3 regions. PCR amplification bias was corrected using a synthetic template baseline for primer optimization and computational correction. The study's processing was this. Reads were annotated to V, D and J genes per IMGT and analyzed with immunoSEQ Analyzer, keeping only productive sequences. Clonality was computed as one minus Shannon entropy normalized by log2 of the number of productive unique sequences. For each patient and control, public and private clones were evaluated within the 100 most prevalent clones. Clones were defined as Susac-specific when absent from the healthy and MS cohorts, from fewer than 1,300 published viral clones and from other ImmuneACCESS disease sequences. TCRdb passed the public sequencing reads through fastp at Q25 and MiXCR, retaining productive beta sequences. Rows with a matching CDR3 protein are joined into one entry that keeps the most common DNA and genes. The V and J calls and clone size are TCRdb's, not the authors'. The sample table lists fewer than 350,000 distinct CDR3 sequences, over 75% of them with a count of one. Of the sample, about 0.22% is held by the ten largest clones.

Peripheral blood CD8+ and CD4+ T cells from healthy donors, Susac syndrome patients and multiple sclerosis patients were profiled by high-throughput TCR beta sequencing. The multiple sclerosis controls were treatment-naive patients who had stable or active relapsing-remitting disease and met the revised McDonald criteria. Bulk CD8+ and CD4+ T cells were purified by magnetic negative isolation, while CD8+ TEMRA cells were enriched using FACS. Blood was collected in EDTA tubes and processed within 24 hours, with PBMCs isolated through density gradient centrifugation. PBMCs intended for TCR sequencing were cryopreserved in liquid nitrogen and were subsequently thawed in a 37 degrees C water bath. The sorted or isolated CD4+, CD8+ and CD8+ TEMRA cells had a purity of 90% or higher. This specimen belongs to a study of CD8 T cells in Susac syndrome (dated by TCRdb to between 2017 and 2020). Context from the whole study: Repertoire sequencing was used to test whether CD8+ T cell activation and differentiation in Susac syndrome was antigen driven. The study compared CD8+ T cell repertoire clonality among around 11 healthy donors, approximately 14 Susac syndrome patients and roughly 16 multiple sclerosis patients. What the research found in general, with its limitations: The number of individuals in the TCR sequencing and HLA analysis was acknowledged as relatively small.

The germline V gene supplies CDR1 SGHAT and CDR2 FQNNGV. The CDR3, from cysteine to phenylalanine, totals 16 residues. Only the CDR3 region is kept as DNA, spanning 48 bases read in frame from base 1. Trimming at the junction amounts to 2 bases on V and 2 bases on J, and the germline ends lie 13 bases apart. The clonotype originates from a human donor with multiple sclerosis. The chain links TRBV11-2 with TRBJ2-1; the D gene assignment is perhaps TRBD1 or TRBD2, with each matching 5 bases. Input material: CD8+ T cells from PBMCs. In nucleotide form, the sequence is TGTGCCAGCAGCTTAAGTGGGGGATGGCCCTACAATGAGCAGTTCTTC. The translation is CASSLSGGWPYNEQFF.